A single sample gave rise to the 14 T cell receptor beta chains below, sequenced in a study of T cell responses to AZD1222 COVID-19 vaccine. Sequencing was performed with immunoSEQ multiplex PCR; in TCRdb, only in-frame clones are kept and a portion is missing. In the table there are 120,000 to 150,000 clones, roughly nine tenths of which are singletons. Sequencing was performed on peripheral blood, taken 28 days after the second AZD1222 dose. All receptors derive from an adult who received the AZD1222 COVID-19 vaccine.

The rearrangement joins TRBV19 to TRBJ1-3; D unclear. The CDR3 is made up of 13 amino acids. Trimming cost V 10 bases and J 2 bases, with 12 bases left between them. CDR1 LNHDA and CDR2 SQIVND come from the germline V gene (reference sequence). DNA of the CDR3: TGTGCCACCACATTGGGTCCTGGAAACACCATATATTTT. It codes for CATTLGPGNTIYF.

The J gene is TRBJ1-2, the V gene TRBV9; 9 bases are a match to TRBD1. Germline V gene lookup returns CDR1 SGDLS and CDR2 YYNGEE. The CDR3 covers 15 residues. Trimming cost V 3 bases and J 4 bases; bases outside gene matches: 7. In DNA, the CDR3 is TGTGCCAGCAGCGGAAACAGGGGGCTTACCTATGGCTACACCTTC. Its protein product is CASSGNRGLTYGYTF.

The chain's CDR3 is CATSRVVGNEQFF. CDR3 bases: TGTGCCACCAGCAGAGTCGTCGGGAATGAGCAGTTCTTC. The chain links TRBV15 to TRBJ2-1; D uncertain. The CDR3 is 13 amino acids. Trimming took off 1 base at V and 7 bases at J, with 8 bases between the two ends. Germline V CDR1 and CDR2: LNHNV, YYDKDF (reference sequence).

The rearrangement uses TRBV5-8 and TRBJ2-7, with D perhaps TRBD2 (5 bases). V gave up 9 bases and J gave up 6 bases, with 16 bases separating them. Per the germline V gene, CDR1 is SGHTS and CDR2 is YDEGEE. This CDR3 region has 12 residues. The CDR3 sequence is CATARSGSEQYF. In DNA form, the CDR3 reads TGTGCCACAGCACGTTCGGGAAGCGAGCAGTACTTC.

This clone was counted a few times. The gene calls are TRBV29-1 and TRBJ2-1, with a tentative D call TRBD1 (8 bases). The germline gives CDR1 SQVTM, CDR2 ANQGSEA. The CDR3 is made up of 17 amino acids. The V end lost 4 bases, the J end lost 1 base, and 20 bases lay between the germline ends. The CDR3 region has the DNA TGCAGCGTTGGACGAGCGGGACAGGTCCCTTCCTACAATGAGCAGTTCTTC. This codes for CSVGRAGQVPSYNEQFF.

The chain has TRBV10-1 and TRBJ2-1, with 9 bases that match TRBD1. The CDR3 extends over 16 amino acids. The V segment lost 7 bases and the J segment 5 bases; nucleotides outside the gene matches: 12. Germline V gives CDR1 WNHNN, CDR2 SYGVQD (reference sequence). The CDR3 region is CASTPIRQGVDNEQFF. CDR3 DNA sequence: TGCGCCAGCACCCCTATTCGACAGGGGGTCGACAATGAGCAGTTCTTC.

This clone has only one observation. CDR3 coding DNA: TGTGCCTGGAACCCAGGGGATAATCAGCCCCAGCATTTT. Translation: CAWNPGDNQPQHF. This chain links TRBV30 with TRBJ1-5, with D possibly TRBD1 on 6 matching bases. The CDR3 spans 13 residues. The ends were cut back, 4 bases at V and 4 bases at J, with 11 bases in the middle. From germline, CDR1 is GTSNPN and CDR2 SVGIG (reference sequence).

The chain employs TRBV6-5 and TRBJ1-5, with D maybe TRBD1 (5 bases). This CDR3 is 13 amino acids long. V gave up 7 bases and J gave up 2 bases, with 9 bases separating them. Germline V gene data show CDR1 as MNHEY and CDR2 as SVGAGI. The CDR3 DNA is TGTGCCAGCAAGGGGCTTGGCAATCAGCCCCAGCATTTT. Translated: CASKGLGNQPQHF.

The CDR3 loop is CASTLRGTGHYGYTF. The CDR3 DNA reads TGTGCCAGCACCCTAAGAGGGACAGGCCATTATGGCTACACCTTC. The genes are TRBV27 and TRBJ1-2; the match to TRBD1 covers 8 bases. Germline lookup yields CDR1 MNHEY and CDR2 SMNVEV (reference sequence). V lost 7 bases, J lost 5 bases, and 12 bases stayed unmatched. This CDR3 has 15 residues.

The CDR3 sequence is CASSKTGRAYEQYF. Written as DNA, the CDR3 is TGTGCCAGCAGCAAAACCGGGAGGGCCTACGAGCAGTACTTC. The gene calls are TRBV11-3 and TRBJ2-7; 8 nucleotides align to TRBD2. This CDR3 contains 14 residues. The germline CDR1 and CDR2 sequences are SGHNT and YENEEA. J lost 2 bases, V lost 5 bases, and 5 bases had no gene match.

The CDR3 nucleotides read TGTGCTAGTGTCCAAACAGCCTTCTCCTACAATGAGCAGTTCTTC. This encodes CASVQTAFSYNEQFF. The rearrangement joins TRBV12-5 to TRBJ2-1; the D is unclear. The CDR3 is made up of 15 amino acids. The V end was cut by 7 bases, the J end by 0 bases, with 13 bases between. The V gene's germline CDR1 is LGHNT and CDR2 FRNRAP.

CDR3 nucleotides: TGTGCCAGCAGCCTCACAAACGACCAGGGCCAAGAGACCCAGTACTTC. Amino acids: CASSLTNDQGQETQYF. The J gene is TRBJ2-5, the V gene TRBV4-2; tentative D call: TRBD1 (5 bases). The CDR3 is 16 residues long. The V end was cut by 4 bases, the J end by 1 base, with 16 bases between. CDR1 LGHNA and CDR2 YNFKEQ come from the germline V gene.

The chain has TRBV12-3 or TRBV12-4 and TRBJ2-7; tentative D call: TRBD2 (6 bases). CDR3 length: 13 amino acids. V was clipped by 6 bases and J by 2 bases, with 11 bases between them. The CDR3 sequence is CASSAGRPYEQYF. CDR3 DNA: TGTGCCAGCAGCGCGGGACGACCCTACGAGCAGTACTTC.

This clone was recorded only once. The sample carries other DNA sequences with the same CDR3. The chain links TRBV7-9 to TRBJ2-1; maybe TRBD2 (5 bases). In germline, CDR1 is SEHNR, CDR2 FQNEAQ (reference sequence). CDR3 length: 14 amino acids. Trimming left V 1 base short and J 5 bases short, with 9 bases between. The CDR3 sequence: CASSLELADNEQFF. CDR3 bases: TGTGCCAGCAGCTTAGAGCTAGCCGACAATGAGCAGTTCTTC.